The 12 T cell receptor beta chains in this list originate from one sample, sequenced in a study of OX40 agonist ivuxolimab in advanced cancers. The library was obtained by the immunoSEQ multiplex PCR assay. TCRdb re-hosts the immuneACCESS table, in-frame sequences only. Its copies lack some clones; in the studies checked, an unresolved V gene accounts for under half of them, and the cause for the rest is not known. This sample has tens of thousands of clones in its table, and about 89% of those were observed once. The ten largest account for around 15% of the sample. The source was CD4+ or CD8+ T cells sorted from blood, collected in a trial of the OX40 agonist ivuxolimab. These TCRs come from an adult with an advanced solid tumor such as melanoma, head and neck, liver or kidney cancer.

This chain connects TRBV5-1 to TRBJ2-1; D is unclear. The CDR3 is made up of 15 amino acids. CDR1 and CDR2 (germline): SGHRS, YFSETQ. V dropped 0 bases and J dropped 0 bases, with 7 bases sitting between them. CDR3 protein: CASSLEGSSYNEQFF. CDR3 DNA: TGCGCCAGCAGCTTGGAAGGCAGCTCCTACAATGAGCAGTTCTTC.

This clone was counted once. The rearrangement uses TRBV10-1 and TRBJ2-3; the match to TRBD2 covers 10 bases. Germline CDR1 WNHNN, CDR2 SYGVQD (reference sequence). V gave up 0 bases and J gave up 6 bases; unmatched junction bases: 3. The CDR3 sequence is 15 residues long. CDR3 loop: CASSESSGRRDTQYF. The CDR3 DNA follows: TGCGCCAGCAGTGAGTCTAGCGGGAGGAGGGATACGCAGTATTTT.

The chain combines TRBV11-2 with TRBJ2-7; no clear D gene. The germline V gene encodes CDR1 SGHAT and CDR2 FQNNGV. The V and J ends lost 5 bases and 2 bases respectively, with 13 bases between them. This CDR3 spans 14 amino acids. The CDR3 region has the DNA TGTGCCAGCAGCCCGAGTCTTCCAGCCTACGAGCAGTACTTC. The encoded protein is CASSPSLPAYEQYF.

In DNA form, the CDR3 reads TGTGCCAGCTCACCCGACAAGAACTATGGCTACACCTTC. Protein: CASSPDKNYGYTF. The chain uses TRBV18 and TRBJ1-2; D gene ambiguous. Trimming left V 3 bases short and J 2 bases short, with 7 bases between. This CDR3 has 13 residues. Germline V gene data show CDR1 as KGHSH and CDR2 as LQKENI.

The gene calls are TRBV25-1 and TRBJ1-5; weak D call: TRBD1 (5 bases). The CDR3 covers 14 residues. Germline-derived CDR1 and CDR2 are MGHDK and SYGVNS. Deletions cut 8 bases from V and 1 base from J, with 12 bases between. This CDR3 is CASRGGTSNQPQHF. CDR3 DNA: TGTGCCAGCCGGGGCGGGACGAGCAATCAGCCCCAGCATTTT.

The chain combines TRBV7-2 with TRBJ1-4; tentatively, D is TRBD1 (5 bases). The V gene's germline CDR1 is SGHTA and CDR2 FQGNSA. Trimming removed 6 bases from V and 8 bases from J, with 13 bases in between. The CDR3 extends over 13 amino acids. CDR3 nucleotide sequence: TGTGCCAGCAGTCCAGGGCCTAGGGAAAAACTGTTTTTT. As protein: CASSPGPREKLFF. The entire variable domain, with the rest obtained from reference TRBV7-2 and TRBJ1-4, is as follows: GAGVSQSPSNKVTEKGKDVELRCDPISGHTALYWYRQSLGQGLEFLIYFQGNSAPDKSGLPSDRFSAERTGGSVSTLTIQRTQQEDSAVYLCASSPGPREKLFFGSGTQLSVL.

The rearrangement uses TRBV14 and TRBJ2-5, with TRBD1 matching over 9 bases. With V trimmed by 5 bases and J by 5 bases, 6 bases remained unmatched. CDR1 SGHDN and CDR2 FVKESK come from the germline V gene. The length of the CDR3 is 14 residues. The CDR3 loop is CASSSGTGWETQYF. The DNA of the CDR3 is TGTGCCAGCAGCTCCGGGACAGGGTGGGAGACCCAGTACTTC.

The CDR3 here is CASSYTGTVNTIYF. As DNA, the CDR3 is TGTGCCAGCAGTTATACCGGGACAGTAAACACCATATATTTT. The chain employs TRBV7-9 and TRBJ1-3; 7 bases are a match to TRBD1. The CDR3 contains 14 residues. V lost 6 bases, J lost 6 bases, and 8 bases stayed unmatched. Germline V lookup: CDR1 SEHNR, CDR2 FQNEAQ (reference sequence).

The chain has TRBV28 and TRBJ2-7; D gene uncertain. V lost 1 base, J lost 5 bases, and 12 bases lay in between. Germline V lookup: CDR1 MDHEN, CDR2 SYDVKM. CDR3 length equals 14 residues. The CDR3 DNA reads as TGTGCCAGCAGTTTATCCAGGATAAGCCACGAGCAGTACTTC. Translating it yields CASSLSRISHEQYF.

Worth noting for this clone: An end of the junction differs from the germline gene, which may be a read error. This chain uses TRBV2 with TRBJ2-7; the D is unclear. This CDR3 spans 13 amino acids. Germline CDR1 is SNHLY and CDR2 is FYNNEI. The CDR3 protein is CASSASSSHEQYF. In nucleotides, the CDR3 is TGTGCCAGCAGTGCTTCGTCCTCCCACGAGCAGTACTTC.

This clone was seen a handful of times. The chain's CDR3 is CASSYSTQYGEQYF. In nucleotides, the CDR3 is TGTGCCAGCAGTTACTCGACCCAGTACGGTGAGCAGTACTTC. The chain employs TRBV6-6 and TRBJ2-7; no reliable D call. V was trimmed by 0 bases and J by 7 bases, leaving 13 bases between them. CDR1 is MNHNY, CDR2 SVGAGI, per germline (reference sequence). This CDR3 contains 14 residues.

The V gene is TRBV15, the J gene TRBJ1-4; 7 nucleotides align to TRBD1. The V and J ends lost 1 base and 2 bases, in that order; junction bases with no gene match: 10. The germline V gene has CDR1 LNHNV and CDR2 YYDKDF (reference sequence). The CDR3 loop spans 18 amino acids. CDR3 in DNA: TGTGCCACCAGCAGAGGAACGAGGGGGCGCGGGACTAATGAAAAACTGTTTTTT. As protein: CATSRGTRGRGTNEKLFF.